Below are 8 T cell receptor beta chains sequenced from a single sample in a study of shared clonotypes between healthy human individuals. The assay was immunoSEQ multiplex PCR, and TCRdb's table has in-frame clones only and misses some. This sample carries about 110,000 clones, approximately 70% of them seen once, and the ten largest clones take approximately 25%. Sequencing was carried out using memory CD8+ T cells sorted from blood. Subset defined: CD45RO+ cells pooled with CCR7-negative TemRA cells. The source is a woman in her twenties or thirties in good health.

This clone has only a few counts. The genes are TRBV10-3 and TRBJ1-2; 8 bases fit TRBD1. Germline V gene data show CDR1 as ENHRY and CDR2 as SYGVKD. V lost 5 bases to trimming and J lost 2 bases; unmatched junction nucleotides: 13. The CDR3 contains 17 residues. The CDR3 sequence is CAISYQGATNQNYGYTF. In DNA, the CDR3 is TGTGCCATCAGTTACCAGGGGGCAACCAACCAAAACTATGGCTACACCTTC.

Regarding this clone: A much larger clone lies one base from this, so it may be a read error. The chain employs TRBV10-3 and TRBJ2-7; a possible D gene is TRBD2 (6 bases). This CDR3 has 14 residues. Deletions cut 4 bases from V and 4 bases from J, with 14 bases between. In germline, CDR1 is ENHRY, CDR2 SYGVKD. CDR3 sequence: CAISGVGGRYEQYF. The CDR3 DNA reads TGTGCCATCAGTGGGGTGGGAGGTCGATACGAGCAGTACTTC.

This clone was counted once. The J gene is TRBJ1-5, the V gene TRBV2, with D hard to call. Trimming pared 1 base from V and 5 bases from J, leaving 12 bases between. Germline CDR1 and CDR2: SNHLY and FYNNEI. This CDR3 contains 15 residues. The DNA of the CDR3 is TGTGCCAGCAGTGAAGTTTATTGGGTCTATCAGCCCCAGCATTTT. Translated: CASSEVYWVYQPQHF. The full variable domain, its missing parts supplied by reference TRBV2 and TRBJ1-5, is EPEVTQTPSHQVTQMGQEVILRCVPISNHLYFYWYRQILGQKVEFLVSFYNNEISEKSEIFDDQFSVERPDGSNFTLKIRSTKLEDSAMYFCASSEVYWVYQPQHFGDGTRLSIL.

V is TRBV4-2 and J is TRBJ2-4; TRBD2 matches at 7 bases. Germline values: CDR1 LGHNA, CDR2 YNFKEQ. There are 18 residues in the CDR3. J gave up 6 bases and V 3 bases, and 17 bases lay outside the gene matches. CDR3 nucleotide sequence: TGTGCCAGCAGCCAGCCGACGTTCACGGGGGAGGGTACAAACATTCAGTACTTC. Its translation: CASSQPTFTGEGTNIQYF.

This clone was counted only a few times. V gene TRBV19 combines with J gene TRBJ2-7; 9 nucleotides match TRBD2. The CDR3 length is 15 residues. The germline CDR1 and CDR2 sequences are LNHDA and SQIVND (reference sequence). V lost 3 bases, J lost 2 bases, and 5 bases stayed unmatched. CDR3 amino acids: CASSIVAGEPYEQYF. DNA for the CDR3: TGTGCCAGTAGTATCGTAGCGGGAGAACCCTACGAGCAGTACTTC.

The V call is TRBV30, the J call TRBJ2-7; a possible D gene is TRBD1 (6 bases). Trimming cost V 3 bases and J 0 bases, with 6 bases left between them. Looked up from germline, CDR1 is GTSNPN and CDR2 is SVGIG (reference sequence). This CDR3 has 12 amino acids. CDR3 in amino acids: CAWSRGSYEQYF. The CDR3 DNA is TGTGCCTGGAGCAGGGGCTCCTACGAGCAGTACTTC.

CDR3 protein: CASSSVNWSSYNEQFF. CDR3 DNA sequence: TGTGCCAGCAGCTCGGTAAATTGGAGTTCCTACAATGAGCAGTTCTTC. The chain recombines TRBV7-3 with TRBJ2-1; D remains unclear. Trimming took 4 bases from V and 1 from J, leaving 14 bases between them. The CDR3 has 16 residues. In germline, CDR1 is SGHTA, CDR2 FQGTGA.

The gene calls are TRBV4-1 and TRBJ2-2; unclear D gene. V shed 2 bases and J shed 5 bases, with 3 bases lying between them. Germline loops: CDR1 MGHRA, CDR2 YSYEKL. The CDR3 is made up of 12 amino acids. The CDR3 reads CASSQQTGELFF. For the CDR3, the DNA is TGCGCCAGCAGCCAACAGACCGGGGAGCTGTTTTTT.